The next 3 T cell receptor beta chains were all read from a single sample in a study of early T cells in non-severe SARS-CoV-2 infection (TCRdb year 2021). Library method: 5' RACE. Reads for this sample came from a NextSeq 500. TCRdb reworked the public reads: Q25 trimming with fastp, MiXCR clone assembly, productive beta chains retained. Entries that share a CDR3 protein sequence are merged under the most common genes and DNA. For this sample the table gives roughly 51,000 distinct CDR3 sequences, of which about 9.8% were detected only once. The top ten clonotypes cover about 8% of the sample. Sequences were obtained from whole blood. The receptors derive from an adult who was a healthcare worker with PCR-confirmed SARS-CoV-2 infection or an uninfected control (not recorded which).

The chain carries TRBV2 and TRBJ2-5; D gene uncertain. V dropped 7 bases and J dropped 2 bases, with 8 bases sitting between them. This CDR3 is built from 12 residues. Germline-derived CDR1 and CDR2 are SNHLY and FYNNEI. DNA for the CDR3: TGTGCCAGCACTTATGGTCAAGAGACCCAGTACTTC. It codes for CASTYGQETQYF. The full variable domain, in which reference TRBV2 and TRBJ2-5 provide the parts outside the CDR3, is EPEVTQTPSHQVTQMGQEVILRCVPISNHLYFYWYRQILGQKVEFLVSFYNNEISEKSEIFDDQFSVERPDGSNFTLKIRSTKLEDSAMYFCASTYGQETQYFGPGTRLLVL.

The gene calls are TRBV29-1 and TRBJ1-4; D unclear. Germline V lookup: CDR1 SQVTM, CDR2 ANQGSEA. V was shortened by 5 bases and J by 8 bases, with 15 bases between the two germline ends. The CDR3 is 13 residues long. The CDR3 sequence: CSVKVIASEKLFF. The CDR3 nucleotides read TGCAGCGTTAAGGTCATTGCGTCAGAAAAACTGTTTTTT. The complete variable domain, with remaining parts taken from reference TRBV29-1 and TRBJ1-4, reads SAVISQKPSRDICQRGTSLTIQCQVDSQVTMMFWYRQQPGQSLTLIATANQGSEATYESGFVIDKFPISRPNLTFSTLTVSNMSPEDSSIYLCSVKVIASEKLFFGSGTQLSVL.

The table lists this clonotype with many counts. The V call is TRBV7-8, the J call TRBJ1-4; 10 nucleotides line up with TRBD1. CDR1 and CDR2 from the germline V gene are SGHVS and FQNEAQ. CDR3 length: 15 amino acids. The ends lost 5 bases at V and 4 bases at J; junction bases unmatched: 4. The CDR3 protein is CASSPGTGVNEKLFF. The DNA of the CDR3 is TGTGCCAGCAGCCCAGGGACAGGGGTTAATGAAAAACTGTTTTTT. Drawing the rest from reference TRBV7-8 and TRBJ1-4, the complete variable domain is GAGVSQSPRYKVAKRGQDVALRCDPISGHVSLFWYQQALGQGPEFLTYFQNEAQLDKSGLPSDRFFAERPEGSVSTLKIQRTQQEDSAVYLCASSPGTGVNEKLFFGSGTQLSVL.